This passage covers 30 T cell receptor beta chains from one sample sequenced in a study of spatial heterogeneity in lung cancer. Findings and caveats of the study: Counts of expanded intratumoral alpha and beta TCRs tracked tumor mutation counts.

Their specific antigens are unknown. TCRdb ran MiXCR on the 5' RACE reads and lists one entry per CDR3 protein. The sample lists over 2,500 distinct CDR3 sequences, roughly a tenth occurring once. This sample's time point: sample taken at primary tumor resection. Specimen: lung tumor tissue, collected at surgery. The source is a male donor with early-stage non-small cell lung cancer.

Judged by abundance, this clonotype is medium-sized (0.01 to 0.1%). Since the library was made to target alpha chains, this beta chain is a stray read and its abundance is not meaningful. This rearrangement joins TRBV28 to TRBJ2-5, with D unresolved. Germline V lookup: CDR1 MDHEN, CDR2 SYDVKM. V gave up 3 bases and J gave up 11 bases, with 10 bases separating them. The CDR3 covers 11 residues. The CDR3 DNA sequence: TGTGCCAGCAGTTTGGCCGGAACTCAGTACTTC. It translates to CASSLAGTQYF.

Many counts were recorded for this clonotype. This beta chain appears as a stray read in a library generated for alpha chains; its size is not informative. This chain uses TRBV4-1 with TRBJ2-5; unclear D gene. Looked up from germline, CDR1 is MGHRA and CDR2 is YSYEKL. The CDR3 sequence is 13 residues long. Trimming shortened V by 4 bases and J by 5 bases, and 11 bases separated the two germline ends. CDR3 DNA: TGCGCCAGCAGCCCGAACCGGTTGGAGACCCAGTACTTC. This codes for CASSPNRLETQYF.

This clonotype ranks as medium-sized. The size of this beta chain means little, since it is a stray read in a library made for alpha chains. The V call is TRBV6-5, the J call TRBJ2-2; weak D call: TRBD1 (5 bases). The CDR3 has 16 amino acids. V was cut by 5 bases and J by 4 bases, with 17 bases left in between. Germline-derived CDR1 and CDR2 are MNHEY and SVGAGI. The CDR3 region has the DNA TGTGCCAGCAGTCAGGGTTTTGGGTATAGCACCGGGGAGCTGTTTTTT. Protein: CASSQGFGYSTGELFF.

Judged by abundance, this clonotype is medium-sized. For a library built for alpha chains, this beta chain is a stray read; little rests on its size. The CDR3 protein is CASSLAGTSGIKKQFF. DNA of the CDR3: TGTGCCAGCAGCTTAGCGGGGACTAGCGGGATAAAGAAGCAGTTCTTC. The rearrangement links TRBV7-2 to TRBJ2-1, with TRBD2 matching 13 bases. V trimming: 0 bases; J trimming: 11 bases; junction bases outside the gene matches: 7. Per germline, CDR1 SGHTA and CDR2 FQGNSA. The CDR3 extends over 16 amino acids.

In its sample, this clonotype ranks as medium-sized (0.01 to 0.1%). This beta chain is an unintended read in a library built for alpha chains; its size means little. The chain carries TRBV6-2 or TRBV6-3 and TRBJ1-5; D is undetermined. The CDR3 runs 12 residues. Trimming left V 6 bases short and J 7 bases short, with 10 bases between. Germline V CDR1 and CDR2: MNHEY, SVGEGT. CDR3 DNA: TGTGCCAGCAGACGACAAGGGCAGCCCCAGCATTTT. Amino acids: CASRRQGQPQHF.

Within the sample, this clonotype is medium-sized (0.01 to 0.1%). The library was built for alpha chains, so this beta chain is an off-target read and its size means little. The rearrangement joins TRBV28 to TRBJ1-5, with D perhaps matching TRBD1 (5 bases). V was clipped by 5 bases and J by 4 bases, with 18 bases between them. Germline V gene lookup returns CDR1 MDHEN and CDR2 SYDVKM. This CDR3 region has 16 residues. This CDR3 reads CASSRVGGFRNQPQHF. The DNA for the CDR3 is TGTGCCAGCAGTAGAGTTGGGGGGTTTCGGAATCAGCCCCAGCATTTT.

This clonotype was observed at least ten times. Since the library was made to target alpha chains, this beta chain is a stray read and its abundance is not meaningful. This chain links TRBV7-9 with TRBJ2-7, with TRBD2 matching over 12 bases. The CDR3 length is 16 residues. Germline V gene sequence: CDR1 SEHNR, CDR2 FQNEAQ (reference sequence). V lost 4 bases, J lost 2 bases, and 6 bases stayed unmatched. This CDR3 reads CASSSSTSGRPYEQYF. In DNA, the CDR3 is TGTGCCAGCAGCTCCTCAACTAGCGGGAGGCCCTACGAGCAGTACTTC.

Sample share makes this clonotype medium-sized. As an off-target read in a library built for alpha chains, this beta chain has a frequency of little significance. J is TRBJ2-7 and V is TRBV7-9; 9 bases map to TRBD1. V dropped 1 base and J dropped 8; count of bases not matched to a gene: 3. This CDR3 region has 13 residues. Germline loops: CDR1 SEHNR, CDR2 FQNEAQ (reference sequence). DNA of the CDR3: TGTGCCAGCAGCTTAGGGGACAGGGACAAGCAGTACTTC. This gives the protein CASSLGDRDKQYF.

In its sample, this clonotype is medium-sized. Found in a library prepared for alpha chains, this beta chain is an off-target read, and its abundance has little meaning. The chain combines TRBV2 with TRBJ1-2, with 7 positions matching TRBD1. The V segment lost 6 bases and the J segment 1 base; nucleotides outside the gene matches: 2. Germline lookup yields CDR1 SNHLY and CDR2 FYNNEI. The CDR3 is 13 residues long. The CDR3 loop is CASSRDSNYGYTF. The DNA for the CDR3 is TGTGCCAGCAGCAGGGACAGTAACTATGGCTACACCTTC.

As for this clonotype: In a library made to pick up alpha chains, this beta chain is a stray read with a size that means little. The chain couples TRBV19 to TRBJ2-1; 8 bases line up with TRBD2. Germline CDR1 reads LNHDA; CDR2 reads SQIVND (reference sequence). After removal of 4 bases from V and 10 bases from J, the junction contained 6 bases not matched to a gene. CDR3 length: 13 amino acids. The CDR3 DNA is TGTGCCAGTAGTAACGGACTAGCCTTAGAGCAGTTCTTC. As protein: CASSNGLALEQFF.

By its share, this clonotype is medium-sized. This beta chain is a stray read from a library made for alpha chains; its abundance is not meaningful. The chain links TRBV27 to TRBJ1-4; D might be TRBD1 (6 bases). The CDR3 length is 15 residues. Germline V CDR1 and CDR2: MNHEY, SMNVEV (reference sequence). V dropped 3 bases and J dropped 10 bases, with 18 bases sitting between them. The CDR3 here is CASSFISQGFGKLFF. The CDR3 DNA follows: TGTGCCAGCAGTTTTATTTCACAGGGTTTTGGAAAACTGTTTTTT. Drawing the rest from reference TRBV27 and TRBJ1-4, the complete variable domain is EAQVTQNPRYLITVTGKKLTVTCSQNMNHEYMSWYRQDPGLGLRQIYYSMNVEVTDKGDVPEGYKVSRKEKRNFPLILESPSPNQTSLYFCASSFISQGFGKLFFGSGTQLSVL.

Within the sample, this clonotype is medium-sized. This beta chain turned up in a library designed for alpha chains; as an off-target read, its abundance says little. The chain links TRBV7-2 to TRBJ2-1; 10 bases map to TRBD2. The CDR3 contains 19 residues. Germline values: CDR1 SGHTA, CDR2 FQGNSA. V dropped 5 bases and J dropped 6; count of bases not matched to a gene: 19. CDR3 sequence reads: CASSPRREISSGRSNEQFF. The DNA for the CDR3 is TGTGCCAGCAGCCCCCGGAGAGAGATCAGTAGCGGGAGGTCCAATGAGCAGTTCTTC.

As concerns this clonotype: Possible read error: a much larger clone is one base away. The library was designed around alpha chains, so this beta chain is a stray read whose abundance carries little weight. The chain links TRBV29-1 to TRBJ2-3, with D tentatively TRBD2 (5 bases). Trimming cost V 8 bases and J 2 bases, with 11 bases left between them. Germline V gene data show CDR1 as SQVTM and CDR2 as ANQGSEA. CDR3 length: 12 residues. CDR3 nucleotides: TGCAGCTACGGGGAGTCCACAGATACGCAGTATTTT. Translation: CSYGESTDTQYF.

In its sample, this clonotype ranks as medium-sized. As an off-target read in a library built for alpha chains, this beta chain has a frequency of little significance. The rearrangement links TRBV10-3 to TRBJ2-3; tentatively, D is TRBD2 (6 bases). Per germline, CDR1 ENHRY and CDR2 SYGVKD. The CDR3 contains 15 residues. V lost 0 bases, J lost 0 bases, and 7 bases lay in between. This CDR3 is CAISESSGSTDTQYF. CDR3 sequence (DNA): TGTGCCATCAGTGAGTCGAGCGGGAGCACAGATACGCAGTATTTT.

A note on this clonotype: Within a library made for alpha chains, this beta chain is off target, and its count is uninformative. The V and J genes are TRBV28 and TRBJ1-1, with D unclear. This CDR3 contains 17 residues. Germline lookup yields CDR1 MDHEN and CDR2 SYDVKM. Deletions cut 3 bases from V and 3 bases from J, with 20 bases between. The CDR3 coding sequence is TGTGCCAGCAGTTTCGTCGCCAGGTCACCCCGGGACACTGAAGCTTTCTTT. Amino acid sequence: CASSFVARSPRDTEAFF.

This clonotype is termed medium-sized. This beta chain slipped into a library made for alpha chains as a stray read, so its size is not meaningful. The chain employs TRBV15 and TRBJ2-1; 10 positions agree with TRBD2. V dropped 2 bases and J dropped 10; count of bases not matched to a gene: 2. This CDR3 contains 13 residues. The germline CDR1 and CDR2 sequences are LNHNV and YYDKDF (reference sequence). In nucleotides, the CDR3 is TGTGCCACCAGCAGACCGGGACTAGCGGAGCAGTTCTTC. Residues: CATSRPGLAEQFF.

Judged by abundance, this clonotype is medium-sized (0.01 to 0.1%). Being off target in a library aimed at alpha chains, this beta chain has a size of little meaning. The V gene is TRBV10-2, the J gene TRBJ1-3, with D unresolved. CDR1 WSHSY and CDR2 SAAADI come from the germline V gene. The CDR3 has 16 residues. V lost 0 bases, J lost 0 bases, and 9 bases lay in between. CDR3 sequence: CASSESLSASGNTIYF. DNA for the CDR3: TGCGCCAGCAGTGAGTCTTTGTCAGCCTCTGGAAACACCATATATTTT.

By share, this clonotype counts as medium-sized. In a library made to pick up alpha chains, this beta chain is a stray read with a size that means little. The rearrangement joins TRBV12-5 to TRBJ2-3; D possibly corresponds to TRBD2 (5 bases). Trimming cost V 5 bases and J 3 bases, with 21 bases left between them. The germline gives CDR1 LGHNT, CDR2 FRNRAP. The CDR3 extends over 17 amino acids. DNA for the CDR3: TGTGCTAGTGGTCATCTCGGGAAGGATAATTTGACAGATACGCAGTATTTT. It yields the protein CASGHLGKDNLTDTQYF.

Sample share makes this clonotype medium-sized. This beta chain represents an off-target read in a library built for alpha chains; its size is of limited meaning. The V call is TRBV6-1, the J call TRBJ1-4; TRBD1 agrees at 7 bases. The CDR3 spans 13 residues. Germline V lookup: CDR1 MNHNS, CDR2 SASEGT. V dropped 7 bases and J dropped 2; count of bases not matched to a gene: 1. The chain's CDR3 is CASMGQTNEKLFF. CDR3 coding DNA: TGTGCCAGCATGGGACAGACTAATGAAAAACTGTTTTTT.

Sample share makes this clonotype medium-sized. With the library built for alpha chains, this beta chain is off target and its frequency is not meaningful. This chain connects TRBV27 to TRBJ1-2, with no clear D. The CDR3 contains 15 residues. CDR1 and CDR2 from the germline V gene are MNHEY and SMNVEV (reference sequence). Between the trimmed V and J ends, which lost 2 bases and 4 bases, there was a span of 14 bases. CDR3 in amino acids: CASSLGGGSGYGYTF. The CDR3 DNA reads TGTGCCAGCAGTTTAGGAGGTGGTAGCGGCTATGGCTACACCTTC.

This clonotype was counted at least ten times. This beta chain slipped into a library made for alpha chains as a stray read, so its size is not meaningful. This rearrangement joins TRBV6-1 to TRBJ1-6; 9 bases fit TRBD1. The length of the CDR3 is 18 residues. CDR1 MNHNS and CDR2 SASEGT come from the germline V gene. Trimming cost V 5 bases and J 9 bases; bases outside gene matches: 17. The CDR3, as DNA: TGTGCCAGCAGTCGGAACCCGTCTACGGGACAGGGAGTTTCACCCCTCCACTTT. Its protein product is CASSRNPSTGQGVSPLHF.

Points on this clonotype: This beta chain appears as a stray read in a library generated for alpha chains; its size is not informative. J is TRBJ2-5 and V is TRBV10-3, with TRBD2 identical over 10 bases. CDR3 length: 14 amino acids. Losses at the gene ends were 2 bases for V and 5 bases for J; bases not matched to a gene: 2. Germline V gene sequence: CDR1 ENHRY, CDR2 SYGVKD. CDR3 protein: CAISEGGLAETQYF. In DNA form, the CDR3 reads TGTGCCATCAGTGAGGGGGGACTAGCGGAGACCCAGTACTTC.

A word on this clonotype: A library made for alpha chains picked up this beta chain off target, so its size means little. The V gene is TRBV7-6, the J gene TRBJ1-6, with D maybe TRBD1 (5 bases). The germline V and J ends were trimmed by 0 bases and 7 bases, with 7 bases remaining between them. The CDR3 runs 14 residues. Per germline, CDR1 SGHVS and CDR2 FNYEAQ. The CDR3 sequence is CASSLAQGNSPLHF. CDR3 coding DNA: TGTGCCAGCAGCTTAGCGCAGGGAAATTCACCCCTCCACTTT.

On this clonotype: One end of the junction varies from germline; a read error may be responsible. This beta chain is a stray sequence in a library constructed for alpha chains; its clone size is not meaningful. The chain links TRBV28 to TRBJ2-1; the D gene is possibly TRBD1 (5 bases). Germline assignment: CDR1 MDHEN and CDR2 SYDVKM. The CDR3 totals 15 residues. This CDR3 reads CASSSSTDRYNVQFF. The CDR3 DNA is TGTGCCAGCAGTTCCTCCACCGACAGATACAATGTGCAGTTCTTC. Full variable domain (outside the CDR3, taken from reference TRBV28 and TRBJ2-1): DVKVTQSSRYLVKRTGEKVFLECVQDMDHENMFWYRQDPGLGLRLIYFSYDVKMKEKGDIPEGYSVSREKKERFSLILESASTNQTSMYLCASSSSTDRYNVQFFGPGTRLTVL.

This clonotype is classed as medium-sized (0.01 to 0.1%). This beta chain appears as a stray read in a library generated for alpha chains; its size is not informative. This rearrangement joins TRBV5-1 to TRBJ2-3, with 12 bases aligning to TRBD2. The junction had 4 bases not matched to a gene; V was cut back by 0 bases and J by 5 bases. The CDR3 is 16 amino acids. Germline V lookup: CDR1 SGHRS, CDR2 YFSETQ. Here the CDR3 reads CASSLVAGLAGDTQYF. The CDR3 nucleotides are TGCGCCAGCAGCTTGGTAGCGGGACTAGCGGGAGATACGCAGTATTTT.

By share of the sample, this clonotype is medium-sized. Found in a library prepared for alpha chains, this beta chain is an off-target read, and its abundance has little meaning. V is TRBV6-5 and J is TRBJ1-3; D not resolved. This CDR3 is built from 15 residues. V lost 6 bases to trimming and J lost 4 bases, with 16 bases between them. The germline CDR1 and CDR2 sequences are MNHEY and SVGAGI. The CDR3 sequence is CASSLNGRPGNTIYF. CDR3 bases: TGTGCCAGCAGCTTAAACGGACGGCCGGGAAACACCATATATTTT.

This clonotype is deemed medium-sized (0.01 to 0.1%). Since it is a stray read in a library aimed at alpha chains, this beta chain has a size that is not meaningful. The chain has TRBV4-2 and TRBJ2-7; TRBD2 is a possible D gene (5 bases). Trimming took 4 bases from V and 6 from J, leaving 22 bases between them. CDR1 LGHNA and CDR2 YNFKEQ come from the germline V gene. This CDR3 is 16 amino acids long. This CDR3 reads CASSPSFGGLGGEQYF. The CDR3 DNA sequence: TGTGCCAGCAGCCCATCTTTCGGCGGGTTGGGCGGCGAGCAGTACTTC.

This clonotype is medium-sized in the sample. The library was prepared for alpha chains; this beta chain is a stray read, so its frequency means little. This chain links TRBV6-5 with TRBJ2-5, with 7 bases that match TRBD2. Germline lookup yields CDR1 MNHEY and CDR2 SVGAGI. CDR3 length equals 13 residues. The ends lost 6 bases at V and 5 bases at J; junction bases unmatched: 6. This chain's CDR3 is CASSLGLVETQYF. CDR3 coding DNA: TGTGCCAGCAGCCTTGGACTAGTTGAGACCCAGTACTTC.

This clonotype is judged medium-sized. This beta chain slipped into a library made for alpha chains as a stray read, so its size is not meaningful. The rearrangement links TRBV28 to TRBJ2-3; 12 bases agree with TRBD2. The CDR3 is 16 residues long. V was pared by 5 bases and J by 2 bases, with 5 bases of the junction left unmatched. Germline lookup yields CDR1 MDHEN and CDR2 SYDVKM. The DNA of the CDR3 is TGTGCCAGCAGTCTTTGGACTAGCGGGGACACAGATACGCAGTATTTT. This translates into CASSLWTSGDTDTQYF. The full variable domain, rest sourced from reference TRBV28 and TRBJ2-3, is DVKVTQSSRYLVKRTGEKVFLECVQDMDHENMFWYRQDPGLGLRLIYFSYDVKMKEKGDIPEGYSVSREKKERFSLILESASTNQTSMYLCASSLWTSGDTDTQYFGPGTRLTVL.

Sample share makes this clonotype medium-sized. The size of this beta chain means little, since it is a stray read in a library made for alpha chains. V and J are TRBV20-1 and TRBJ2-1; D is ambiguous. The germline gives CDR1 DFQATT, CDR2 SNEGSKA (reference sequence). The V end was cut by 1 base, the J end by 0 bases, with 13 bases between. CDR3 size: 16 residues. The DNA of the CDR3 is TGCAGTGCTAGAGGTAGCTGGCCCAGCTCCTACAATGAGCAGTTCTTC. This gives the protein CSARGSWPSSYNEQFF.